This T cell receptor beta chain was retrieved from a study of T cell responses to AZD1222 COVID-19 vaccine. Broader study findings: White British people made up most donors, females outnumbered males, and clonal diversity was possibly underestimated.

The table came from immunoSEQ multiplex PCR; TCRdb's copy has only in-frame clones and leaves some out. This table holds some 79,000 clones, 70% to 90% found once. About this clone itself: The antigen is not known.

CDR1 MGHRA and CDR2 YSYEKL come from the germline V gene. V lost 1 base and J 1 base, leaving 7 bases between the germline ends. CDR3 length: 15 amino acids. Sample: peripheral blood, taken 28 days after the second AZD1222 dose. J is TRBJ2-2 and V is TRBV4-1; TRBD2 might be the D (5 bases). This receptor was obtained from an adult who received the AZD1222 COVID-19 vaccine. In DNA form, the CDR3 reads TGCGCCAGCAGCCAAGCCGGGGTGAACACCGGGGAGCTGTTTTTT. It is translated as CASSQAGVNTGELFF.